The clone carrying this T cell receptor (beta chain) appeared a few times. Its antigen is still unknown. The sample comes from a study of early T cells in non-severe SARS-CoV-2 infection. Study background: RNA in bulk from unsorted whole blood was sequenced, and chains were unpaired.

The library protocol tagged individual cDNA molecules with unique molecular identifiers. From the 5' RACE reads, TCRdb called clonotypes with MiXCR, one entry per CDR3 protein. Found here are around 86,000 distinct CDR3 sequences, about 15% of them singletons; the top ten hold approximately 0.54%. V was trimmed by 4 bases and J by 2 bases, leaving 8 bases between them. Germline CDR1 and CDR2: MNHNS and SASEGT. The CDR3 length is 13 residues. Study-level results: In VDJdb matching, anti-spike CD8 responses were favored while private and CD4 specificities went missing.

The material sequenced was whole blood. This chain joins TRBV6-1 and TRBJ1-2; D uncertain. The sequence derives from an adult who was a healthcare worker with PCR-confirmed SARS-CoV-2 infection or an uninfected control (not recorded which). This chain's CDR3 is CASSGNRNYGYTF. In DNA form, the CDR3 reads TGTGCCAGCAGTGGGAATCGAAACTATGGCTACACCTTC.